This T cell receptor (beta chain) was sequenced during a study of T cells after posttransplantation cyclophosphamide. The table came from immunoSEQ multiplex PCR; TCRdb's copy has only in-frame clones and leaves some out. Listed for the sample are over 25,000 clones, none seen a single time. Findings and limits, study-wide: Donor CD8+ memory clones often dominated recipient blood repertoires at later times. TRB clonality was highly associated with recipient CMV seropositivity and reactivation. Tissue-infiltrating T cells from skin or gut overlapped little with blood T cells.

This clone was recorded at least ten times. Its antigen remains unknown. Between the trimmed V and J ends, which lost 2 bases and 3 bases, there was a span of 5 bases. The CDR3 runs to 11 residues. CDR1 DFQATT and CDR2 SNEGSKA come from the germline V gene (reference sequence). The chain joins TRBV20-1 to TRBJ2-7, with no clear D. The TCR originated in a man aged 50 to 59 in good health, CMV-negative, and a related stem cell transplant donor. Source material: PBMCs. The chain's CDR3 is CSARSGYEQYF. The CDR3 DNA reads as TGCAGTGCTAGATCAGGCTACGAGCAGTACTTC.